A selection of T cell receptor beta chains follows, all from one sample in a study of regulatory T cells in long-lasting Graves disease. MiXCR, applied by TCRdb to the multiplex PCR reads, yields one record per CDR3 protein. The sample holds hundreds of thousands of distinct CDR3 sequences; about a sixth are singletons and the top ten take approximately 11%. The same data also went into a second study, on T cells in Graves' hyperthyroidism and ophthalmopathy.

The sequences come from peripheral blood mononuclear cells (PBMCs), collected at new diagnosis, from a patient treated with antithyroid drugs. Receptors originate from a woman aged 30 to 39 with Graves disease. Each CDR3 is given with its conserved first and last residue. The order of the fields is J gene, D gene, clone size, V gene, CDR3 protein, CDR3 DNA. A D gene is named only where the DNA matches it firmly. Only some rows state a clone size, as once, few, many or a class for expanded clones.

>TRBJ1-2|-|-|TRBV7-8
CATLDKTYGYTF
TGTGCCACTTTGGACAAGACTTATGGCTACACCTTC
>TRBJ2-2|-|-|TRBV29-1
CSVTGAVGELFF
TGCAGCGTTACGGGAGCGGTCGGGGAGCTGTTTTTT
>TRBJ1-1|-|many|TRBV7-6
CASSLNRLNTEAFF
TGTGCCAGCAGCTTAAACAGACTGAACACTGAAGCTTTCTTT
>TRBJ2-3|TRBD2|-|TRBV5-4
CASSLLLAGGVDTQYF
TGTGCCAGCAGCTTGCTACTAGCGGGAGGGGTAGATACGCAGTATTTT
>TRBJ2-2|-|few|TRBV19
CAAGHKNTGELFF
TGTGCCGCGGGACATAAGAACACCGGGGAGCTGTTTTTT
>TRBJ2-5|TRBD1|-|TRBV11-2
CASSGTGTVETQYF
TGTGCCAGCAGCGGCACCGGGACAGTGGAGACCCAGTACTTC
>TRBJ1-2|-|-|TRBV7-9
CASSSTNQEYYGYTF
TGTGCCAGCAGCTCGACGAACCAGGAGTACTATGGCTACACCTTC
>TRBJ2-7|TRBD2|many|TRBV12-3/TRBV12-4
CASSFERETYEQYF
TGTGCCAGCAGTTTTGAGCGGGAGACCTACGAGCAGTACTTC
>TRBJ2-5|TRBD1|-|TRBV9
CASGRTGQETQYF
TGTGCCAGCGGCAGGACAGGGCAAGAGACCCAGTACTTC
>TRBJ2-1|TRBD2|-|TRBV28
CASRSGGMLYEQFF
TGTGCCAGCAGGTCGGGGGGAATGCTGTATGAGCAGTTCTTC
>TRBJ2-7|-|many|TRBV3-1
CASGPGHGPYEQYF
TGTGCCAGCGGGCCGGGACATGGCCCCTACGAGCAGTACTTC
>TRBJ2-7|TRBD1|many|TRBV12-3/TRBV12-4
CASSFSGTGGDGQYF
TGTGCCAGCAGTTTCTCCGGGACAGGGGGTGATGGGCAGTACTTC
>TRBJ2-1|TRBD2|many|TRBV10-1
CASSKTSGSGGDEQFF
TGCGCCAGCAGTAAAACTAGCGGGAGTGGGGGGGATGAGCAGTTCTTC
>TRBJ1-3|-|-|TRBV7-2
CASSLAFESGNTIYF
TGTGCCAGCAGCTTAGCGTTCGAGTCTGGAAACACCATATATTTT
>TRBJ1-3|-|many|TRBV2
CASAPWGGSSGNTIYF
TGTGCCAGCGCCCCATGGGGCGGGAGCTCTGGAAACACCATATATTTT
>TRBJ2-3|-|few|TRBV10-3
CASGTEGTDTQYF
TGTGCCAGCGGGACAGAAGGCACAGATACGCAGTATTTT
>TRBJ1-1|-|-|TRBV7-9
CASKFGVRAGTVGEAFF
TGTGCCAGCAAGTTCGGGGTCCGGGCAGGGACGGTGGGTGAAGCTTTCTTT
>TRBJ2-5|-|once|TRBV7-2
CASSDPWGETQYF
TGTGCCAGCAGCGACCCCTGGGGAGAGACCCAGTACTTC
>TRBJ2-3|TRBD2|many|TRBV2
CASLLAGGDTQYF
TGTGCCAGCTTACTAGCGGGAGGGGACACGCAGTATTTT
>TRBJ1-1|-|few|TRBV6-2/TRBV6-3
CASSYPGIIAFF
TGTGCCAGCAGTTACCCGGGGATTATAGCTTTCTTT
>TRBJ2-7|TRBD2|many|TRBV20-1
CSALQSGTFYEQYF
TGCAGTGCGCTCCAAAGCGGGACCTTCTACGAGCAGTACTTC
>TRBJ2-1|TRBD1|few|TRBV12-3/TRBV12-4
CASTHPDRGRINEQFF
TGTGCCAGCACCCACCCCGACAGGGGGCGTATCAATGAGCAGTTCTTC
>TRBJ1-1|TRBD1|few|TRBV28
CASSPTGRGNTDAFF
TGTGCCAGCAGTCCGACAGGGAGGGGGAACACTGATGCTTTCTTT
>TRBJ2-7|-|-|TRBV7-2
CASSARLGYEQYF
TGTGCCAGCAGCGCCAGACTAGGGTACGAGCAGTACTTC
>TRBJ2-5|TRBD1|many|TRBV2
CASSGTGRAETQYF
TGTGCCAGCAGTGGGACAGGGCGAGCGGAGACCCAGTACTTC
>TRBJ1-1|-|few|TRBV7-9
CASSFGTMNTEAFF
TGTGCCAGCAGCTTCGGCACGATGAACACTGAAGCTTTCTTT
>TRBJ2-3|-|many|TRBV18
CASSPLGTDTQYF
TGTGCCAGCAGTCCCCTTGGCACAGATACGCAGTATTTT
>TRBJ2-7|-|many|TRBV7-2
CASSSRQGGSYEQYF
TGTGCCAGCAGCTCCCGACAGGGAGGCTCCTACGAGCAGTACTTC
>TRBJ2-7|-|-|TRBV28
CASSPGTVRSYEQYF
TGTGCCAGCAGTCCCGGGACGGTCAGGTCCTACGAGCAGTACTTC
>TRBJ2-1|-|many|TRBV20-1
CSAVPGRGGYNEQFF
TGCAGTGCTGTCCCGGGCCGGGGCGGCTACAATGAGCAGTTCTTC
>TRBJ2-2|TRBD2|many|TRBV6-2/TRBV6-3
CASLGLAITGELFF
TGTGCCAGCTTGGGACTAGCAATTACCGGGGAGCTGTTTTTT
>TRBJ1-1|TRBD1|many|TRBV5-1
CASSGTGTGLSEAFF
TGCGCCAGCAGCGGAACCGGGACAGGGCTATCCGAAGCTTTCTTT
>TRBJ2-5|-|few|TRBV19
CASRSRATAGETQYF
TGTGCCAGTAGGAGCCGGGCCACCGCGGGGGAGACCCAGTACTTC
>TRBJ2-5|TRBD2|many|TRBV6-4
CASKYLTSGSDETQYF
TGTGCCAGCAAATACCTCACAAGCGGGAGTGATGAGACCCAGTACTTC
>TRBJ1-4|TRBD1|many|TRBV20-1
CSALYRGREKLFF
TGCAGTGCCCTTTACAGGGGGCGTGAAAAACTGTTTTTT
>TRBJ2-1|-|few|TRBV27
CAVLEGGEQFF
TGTGCCGTTTTGGAAGGGGGTGAGCAGTTCTTC
>TRBJ2-1|-|few|TRBV20-1
CSARWVDPPTEQFF
TGCAGTGCTAGATGGGTAGATCCTCCCACTGAGCAGTTCTTC
>TRBJ2-3|TRBD2|many|TRBV7-8
CASNSWTSGMVTDTQYF
TGTGCCAGCAACAGTTGGACTAGCGGGATGGTAACAGATACGCAGTATTTT
>TRBJ1-5|-|-|TRBV27
CASSLGPWGPQHF
TGTGCCAGCAGTTTGGGTCCCTGGGGGCCCCAGCATTTT
>TRBJ1-5|-|-|TRBV20-1
CSALTHGGGKSNQPQHF
TGCAGTGCCCTTACACATGGGGGGGGTAAGAGCAATCAGCCCCAGCATTTT
>TRBJ2-1|-|-|TRBV7-9
CASSLVGENEQFF
TGTGCCAGCAGCTTAGTGGGGGAGAATGAGCAGTTCTTC
>TRBJ2-1|TRBD2|many|TRBV7-7
CASSLGLAGGLSYNEQFF
TGTGCTAGCAGCTTAGGCCTAGCGGGAGGGCTGTCCTACAATGAGCAGTTCTTC
>TRBJ1-2|-|many|TRBV7-8
CASSLGRLPGDYGYTF
TGTGCCAGCAGCTTAGGCAGGCTGCCAGGTGACTATGGCTACACCTTC
>TRBJ2-1|-|many|TRBV5-1
CASSIGLTHLINEQFF
TGCGCCAGCAGCATCGGACTAACTCATCTCATCAATGAGCAGTTCTTC
>TRBJ1-1|-|few|TRBV3-1
CASRRQLVGRDTEAFF
TGTGCCAGCAGACGCCAACTCGTGGGGCGCGACACTGAAGCTTTCTTT
>TRBJ2-1|-|many|TRBV30
CAWRQGGAYNEQFF
TGTGCCTGGCGGCAGGGGGGAGCCTACAATGAGCAGTTCTTC
>TRBJ2-7|-|many|TRBV5-1
CASSLEDSYEQYF
TGCGCCAGCAGCTTGGAGGACTCCTACGAGCAGTACTTC
>TRBJ2-1|TRBD2|-|TRBV28
CASSWGTGGVYNEQFF
TGTGCCAGCAGCTGGGGGACGGGGGGGGTGTACAATGAGCAGTTCTTC
>TRBJ2-3|TRBD2|-|TRBV29-1
CSVHSGSAGGPGRVTQYF
TGCAGCGTGCACAGTGGGTCAGCGGGAGGGCCGGGGCGGGTTACGCAGTATTTT
>TRBJ1-5|-|many|TRBV28
CASSLVAVNQPQHF
TGTGCCAGCAGTTTAGTGGCGGTAAATCAGCCCCAGCATTTT
>TRBJ1-1|-|many|TRBV5-1
CASSSAQGWRTEAFF
TGCGCCAGCAGCTCCGCGCAGGGGTGGCGCACTGAAGCTTTCTTT
>TRBJ1-5|-|many|TRBV6-9
CASSYLGNSNQPQHF
TGTGCCAGCAGTTACCTGGGGAATAGCAATCAGCCCCAGCATTTT
>TRBJ2-3|-|many|TRBV6-2/TRBV6-3
CASRRGLARTDTQYF
TGTGCCAGCAGGAGGGGATTAGCTCGAACAGATACGCAGTATTTT
>TRBJ1-2|-|few|TRBV18
CASSPNKVQERGYTF
TGTGCCAGCTCACCAAATAAGGTCCAGGAGAGGGGCTACACCTTC
>TRBJ2-3|-|-|TRBV27
CSRDPGGGDTQYF
TGTTCCCGGGACCCCGGCGGCGGAGATACGCAGTATTTT